This T cell receptor beta chain emerged from a study of cytomegalovirus exposure and HLA in healthy donors. Turning to the study itself: Unique TCRs from HLA-typed donors, approximately 80 million of them, were held in an early data release. Study-level findings and limits: Most likely, a cluster of highly shared sequence variants arose as a sequencing artifact. A later analysis reportedly found that, within productive TCRs, an Asian-associated ancestry cluster had fewer N-insertions than the mean observed across the approximately 700 donors.

This clone was observed a handful of times. What it recognizes is unknown. The donors were healthy bone marrow donors. The V segment lost 1 base and the J segment 1 base; nucleotides outside the gene matches: 3. The CDR3 has 15 amino acids. From germline, CDR1 is LGHNA and CDR2 YNFKEQ. In the PCR, 60 Vbeta and 13 Jbeta primers were used. Sequencing was performed with immunoSEQ multiplex PCR; in TCRdb, only in-frame clones are kept and a portion is missing. The table lists under 200,000 clones, around three quarters of them singletons. This TCR derives from a woman under 40 in good health and CMV-seropositive. Specimen: PBMCs. This chain links TRBV4-2 with TRBJ1-1; TRBD1 aligns across 7 bases. The CDR3 DNA is TGTGCCAGCAGCCAAGGGAGGACAGGGAACACTGAAGCTTTCTTT. Amino acid sequence: CASSQGRTGNTEAFF.